This TCR beta chain originates from a study of blood T cell repertoires in COVID-19. Profiled with immunoSEQ multiplex PCR; TCRdb holds only in-frame clones, not every one. The table records 110,000 or so clones, roughly 81% of them present only once. CDR1 and CDR2 (germline): SNHLY, FYNNEI. This CDR3 contains 15 residues. The material sequenced was peripheral blood. The chain employs TRBV2 and TRBJ2-2; no firm D call. This clonotype originated in a man in his forties with acute or convalescent COVID-19. In nucleotides, the CDR3 is TGTGCTATCCGGCCAGCGTTAGCGAACACCGGGGAGCTGTTTTTT. The encoded protein is CAIRPALANTGELFF.